This paragraph covers one TCR beta chain sequence. What it binds is not known. This sample stems from a study of response to subunit inactivated influenza vaccine. Findings and caveats of the study: Seasonal influenza vaccination, on each occasion, was suggested by the authors to recruit few new T cells.

The germline V gene has CDR1 LNHDA and CDR2 SQIVND (reference sequence). The ends lost 1 base at V and 5 bases at J; junction bases unmatched: 4. This CDR3 comprises 15 residues. TCRdb fed the RT-PCR reads into MiXCR, producing one record per CDR3 protein. The profile shows 800,000 to 1,000,000 distinct CDR3 sequences, around 20% of them singletons. J is TRBJ1-5 and V is TRBV19; 8 nucleotides match TRBD1. The receptor was isolated from a middle-aged man who received an inactivated influenza vaccine. This sample comprised PBMCs from blood, obtained about 5 days after vaccination. The DNA for the CDR3 is TGTGCCAGTAGTATAGTAGGACAGGGACATCAGCCCCAGCATTTT. It encodes CASSIVGQGHQPQHF.